The 23 T cell receptor beta chains below come from one sample, sequenced in a study of Ad26.COV2.S vaccination and SARS-CoV-2 variants. Indicated treatment: some 20 received Ad26.COV2.S at low or high dose, single or two shots; about 5 received placebo; per-sample allocation not given. On day 63 after the first injection, vaccine and placebo recipients gave samples. The protocol was immunoSEQ multiplex PCR, while the TCRdb copy is restricted to in-frame clones and leaves out a portion. The sample consists of about 350,000 clones, approximately 84% of them appearing once. Sequencing used peripheral blood, obtained in a trial of Ad26.COV2.S vaccine versus placebo. The receptors derive from a person aged 18 to 65 who received the Ad26.COV2.S COVID-19 vaccine or a placebo.

The chain is built from TRBV6-5 and TRBJ2-7; D unresolved. Deletions cut 4 bases from V and 3 bases from J, with 10 bases between. Germline-derived CDR1 and CDR2 are MNHEY and SVGAGI. The CDR3 has 13 residues. This CDR3 is CASSLEYGYEQYF. The CDR3 nucleotides read TGTGCCAGCAGTTTAGAGTACGGCTACGAGCAGTACTTC.

The rearrangement joins TRBV5-1 to TRBJ1-2; a possible D gene is TRBD1 (5 bases). Trimming stripped 4 bases from V and 4 bases from J, with 23 bases between. The CDR3 totals 17 residues. CDR1 and CDR2 from the germline V gene are SGHRS and YFSETQ. The CDR3: CASSPVPRGEGGYGYTF. CDR3 DNA: TGCGCCAGCAGCCCGGTCCCTCGAGGGGAGGGAGGCTATGGCTACACCTTC.

This sequence joins TRBV7-8 and TRBJ2-1, with TRBD2 matching over 11 bases. Germline CDR1 and CDR2: SGHVS and FQNEAQ. This CDR3 region has 19 residues. J gave up 5 bases and V 4 bases, and 16 bases lay outside the gene matches. The CDR3 sequence is CASSYQLAGGPVEHNEQFF. For the CDR3, the DNA is TGTGCCAGCAGCTATCAATTAGCGGGGGGGCCGGTGGAGCACAATGAGCAGTTCTTC.

The chain couples TRBV7-9 to TRBJ1-3; 8 positions match TRBD1. CDR1 is SEHNR, CDR2 FQNEAQ, per germline (reference sequence). There are 15 residues in the CDR3. The J segment lost 4 bases and the V segment lost 1 base, leaving 3 bases of the junction unmatched. The CDR3 loop reads CASSLETGAGNTIYF. The CDR3 coding sequence is TGTGCCAGCAGCTTAGAGACAGGGGCAGGAAACACCATATATTTT. Full variable domain (outside the CDR3, taken from reference TRBV7-9 and TRBJ1-3): DTGVSQNPRHKITKRGQNVTFRCDPISEHNRLYWYRQTLGQGPEFLTYFQNEAQLEKSRLLSDRFSAERPKGSFSTLEIQRTEQGDSAMYLCASSLETGAGNTIYFGEGSWLTVV.

This clone was counted a few times. The chain combines TRBV3-1 (or the pseudogene TRBV3-2) with TRBJ2-7; 7 bases are a match to TRBD1. V was clipped by 1 base and J by 9 bases; unmatched bases: 9. The CDR3 sequence is 14 residues long. Germline assignment: CDR1 LGHDT and CDR2 YNNKEL (reference sequence). This CDR3 reads CASSQGDRAPGQYF. The CDR3 DNA reads as TGTGCCAGCAGCCAAGGCGACAGGGCCCCTGGGCAGTACTTC.

CDR3 sequence reads: CASRIAGGTGELFF. The CDR3, as DNA: TGTGCCAGCAGAATCGCGGGAGGTACCGGGGAGCTGTTTTTT. The V gene is TRBV28, the J gene TRBJ2-2, with 8 bases that match TRBD2. V shed 6 bases, J shed 5 bases, and the junction held 5 bases outside the gene matches. Germline V gene sequence: CDR1 MDHEN, CDR2 SYDVKM. The CDR3 extends over 14 amino acids.

CDR3 residues: CASSLYRTSTDTQYF. The CDR3 DNA reads as TGTGCCAGCAGCTTATATCGGACTAGCACAGATACGCAGTATTTT. The chain is built from TRBV7-2 and TRBJ2-3; tentative D call: TRBD2 (5 bases). This CDR3 contains 15 residues. Trimming cost V 2 bases and J 0 bases, with 9 bases left between them. Germline CDR1 is SGHTA and CDR2 is FQGNSA.

This clone was observed a handful of times. The rearrangement links TRBV12-3 or TRBV12-4 to TRBJ1-1; D perhaps matches TRBD1 (5 bases). The germline V and J ends were trimmed by 7 bases and 10 bases, with 16 bases remaining between them. The CDR3 is 12 amino acids. The CDR3: CASTNYPRGAFF. CDR3 coding DNA: TGTGCCAGCACCAACTATCCGAGGGGAGCTTTCTTT.

This CDR3 reads CASSLDGAKFGYTF. The CDR3 DNA sequence: TGTGCCAGCAGCTTGGATGGCGCCAAATTTGGCTACACCTTC. J is TRBJ1-2 and V is TRBV5-4; D remains ambiguous. V was clipped by 0 bases and J by 7 bases, with 13 bases between them. The CDR3 is 14 residues long. Looked up from germline, CDR1 is SGHNT and CDR2 is YYREEE (reference sequence).

The chain uses TRBV5-6 and TRBJ2-1; D is unresolved. The V gene lost 2 bases and the J gene lost 5 bases, with 14 bases spanning the gap. The CDR3 runs 15 residues. From germline, CDR1 is SGHDT and CDR2 YYEEEE. CDR3 sequence (DNA): TGTGCCAGCAGCTTATCCCGCTGGCAAAACAATGAGCAGTTCTTC. This codes for CASSLSRWQNNEQFF.

The chain combines TRBV23-1 with TRBJ1-4; 8 bases fit TRBD1. TRBV23-1 is sorted into the ORF group, with uncertain function. CDR3 length: 17 amino acids. V lost 4 bases to trimming and J lost 0 bases; unmatched junction nucleotides: 7. As DNA, the CDR3 is TGCGCCAGCAGTCCGGACAGGGCCAGAACAACTAATGAAAAACTGTTTTTT. It encodes CASSPDRARTTNEKLFF.

The V call is TRBV4-3, the J call TRBJ2-1; perhaps TRBD1 as D (6 bases). This CDR3 has 16 residues. Trimming pared 0 bases from V and 6 bases from J, leaving 15 bases between. In germline, CDR1 is LGHNA, CDR2 YSLEER. The CDR3 sequence: CASSQDRTALPNEQFF. DNA for the CDR3: TGCGCCAGCAGCCAAGATCGGACAGCCCTCCCCAATGAGCAGTTCTTC.

The chain has TRBV9 and TRBJ1-1; D gene unclear. Germline CDR1 reads SGDLS; CDR2 reads YYNGEE. The V gene lost 3 bases and the J gene lost 0 bases, with 12 bases spanning the gap. This CDR3 contains 15 residues. CDR3 protein: CASSAYRGLNTEAFF. The CDR3 DNA is TGTGCCAGCAGCGCTTACAGAGGCCTGAACACTGAAGCTTTCTTT.

The chain joins TRBV5-1 to TRBJ2-1, with 9 bases identical to TRBD1. J was trimmed by 1 base and V by 0 bases; bases with no gene match: 2. The CDR3 is 16 amino acids. The germline gives CDR1 SGHRS, CDR2 YFSETQ. CDR3 in amino acids: CASSLEGQGSYNEQFF. The CDR3 nucleotides are TGCGCCAGCAGCTTGGAGGGACAGGGATCCTACAATGAGCAGTTCTTC.

The chain has TRBV5-1 and TRBJ2-3, with D unresolved. Trimming took off 0 bases at V and 6 bases at J, with 17 bases between the two ends. This CDR3 region has 16 residues. Per germline, CDR1 SGHRS and CDR2 YFSETQ. The chain's CDR3 is CASSLALQTALDTQYF. The CDR3 DNA reads as TGCGCCAGCAGCTTGGCCCTACAGACCGCACTGGATACGCAGTATTTT. Supplemented by reference TRBV5-1 and TRBJ2-3, the full variable domain reads KAGVTQTPRYLIKTRGQQVTLSCSPISGHRSVSWYQQTPGQGLQFLFEYFSETQRNKGNFPGRFSGRQFSNSRSEMNVSTLELGDSALYLCASSLALQTALDTQYFGPGTRLTVL.

The rearrangement joins TRBV6-5 to TRBJ1-1; 7 bases fit TRBD1. V was pared by 0 bases and J by 3 bases, with 1 base of the junction left unmatched. Looked up from germline, CDR1 is MNHEY and CDR2 is SVGAGI. CDR3 length: 14 amino acids. As DNA, the CDR3 is TGTGCCAGCAGTTACTCGGGACAGCACACTGAAGCTTTCTTT. It yields the protein CASSYSGQHTEAFF.

V gene TRBV30 combines with J gene TRBJ2-7, with 7 bases aligning to TRBD2. Germline assignment: CDR1 GTSNPN and CDR2 SVGIG (reference sequence). This CDR3 comprises 13 residues. V was pared by 4 bases and J by 6 bases, with 9 bases of the junction left unmatched. The CDR3 DNA follows: TGTGCCTGGAACCTTGGCGGCGGGGGCGAGCAGTACTTC. This translates into CAWNLGGGGEQYF.

This chain uses TRBV6-5 with TRBJ2-5; TRBD1 agrees at 10 bases. V was pared by 3 bases and J by 0 bases, with 4 bases of the junction left unmatched. There are 16 residues in the CDR3. Looked up from germline, CDR1 is MNHEY and CDR2 is SVGAGI. The CDR3 DNA reads TGTGCCAGCAGTTATAGGGGACAGGGGTACCAAGAGACCCAGTACTTC. Translating it yields CASSYRGQGYQETQYF.

The chain uses TRBV13 and TRBJ2-7, with 9 bases fitting TRBD2. Germline V CDR1 and CDR2: PRHDT, FYEKMQ (reference sequence). V lost 5 bases to trimming and J lost 3 bases; unmatched junction nucleotides: 17. CDR3 length equals 18 residues. The CDR3 loop reads CASSVVAGGTTENYEQYF. Written as DNA, the CDR3 is TGTGCCAGCAGCGTAGTGGCGGGGGGGACAACCGAAAACTACGAGCAGTACTTC.

This clone was observed once. V gene TRBV21-1 combines with J gene TRBJ2-7. TRBV21-1 is recorded as a pseudogene. The CDR3 sequence is 16 residues long. The CDR3 is CASSLLTVGPAYEQYF. The CDR3 coding sequence is TGTGCCAGCAGCTTGCTGACTGTGGGACCGGCCTACGAGCAGTACTTC.

This sequence joins TRBV18 and TRBJ1-1; D not certain. The germline gives CDR1 KGHSH, CDR2 LQKENI. The germline V and J ends were trimmed by 3 bases and 5 bases, with 13 bases remaining between them. This CDR3 is 14 amino acids long. The CDR3 sequence is CASSPGPVGTEAFF. DNA of the CDR3: TGTGCCAGCTCACCGGGTCCAGTAGGGACTGAAGCTTTCTTT.

The rearrangement links TRBV7-9 to TRBJ2-5; 16 bases match TRBD2. J lost 5 bases, V lost 3 bases, and 12 bases had no gene match. This CDR3 contains 19 residues. Germline lookup yields CDR1 SEHNR and CDR2 FQNEAQ (reference sequence). The CDR3 region has the DNA TGTGCCAGCAGCTTTCAACCGGGGACTAGCGGGGGGGATCAGGAGACCCAGTACTTC. Translating gives CASSFQPGTSGGDQETQYF.

The rearrangement uses TRBV5-6 and TRBJ1-2; unclear D gene. Germline CDR1 reads SGHDT; CDR2 reads YYEEEE. The CDR3 covers 15 residues. V was shortened by 1 base and J by 0 bases, with 10 bases between the two germline ends. Written as DNA, the CDR3 is TGTGCCAGCAGCTTGTGGGGTGATCCTAACTATGGCTACACCTTC. It is translated as CASSLWGDPNYGYTF.